These T cell receptor beta chains were read from a single sample in a study of T cell repertoires in cytomegalovirus infection. TCRdb ran MiXCR on the reads and lists one entry per CDR3 protein. Here the sample spans about 310,000 distinct CDR3 sequences, about a sixth being singletons. What was sequenced was PBMCs. Every receptor here comes from a human donor in good health (CMV status not recorded). Some clones in this sample may be carry-over from other donors' samples. The CDR3 runs from the conserved cysteine through the conserved F or W. Fields, in order: clone size, D gene, V gene, J gene, CDR3 DNA, CDR3 protein. D genes are given only for firm matches. Rows may omit the clone size; those that give it use once, few, many or a size class.

many	TRBD1	TRBV27	TRBJ2-1	TGTGCCAGCAGTGGACAGGGCTCCTACAATGAGCAGTTCTTC	CASSGQGSYNEQFF
many	TRBD1	TRBV7-9	TRBJ1-2	TGTGCCAGCAGCTCGACAGGGGAACCCTATGGCTACACCTTC	CASSSTGEPYGYTF
many	TRBD2	TRBV6-1	TRBJ2-1	TGTGCCAGCAGTACTAGACTAGGGGCGGGGGGGCCCTACAATGAGCAGTTCTTC	CASSTRLGAGGPYNEQFF
many	TRBD1	TRBV20-1	TRBJ1-4	TGCAGTGCTCCGGGACAGCCTTCAACTAATGAAAAACTGTTTTTT	CSAPGQPSTNEKLFF
many	TRBD1	TRBV4-1	TRBJ2-1	TGCGCCAGCAGCCAAGACCCCCTCAGGGACAGGGTTTATGGTGAGCAGTTCTTC	CASSQDPLRDRVYGEQFF
many	TRBD1	TRBV4-1	TRBJ2-1	TGCGCCAGCAGCCTTTCACAGGGGGCCTACAATGAGCAGTTCTTC	CASSLSQGAYNEQFF
few	.	TRBV4-2	TRBJ2-5	TGTGCCAGCAGCCAATCCCTGGGGACCCCCAATGGTGTCCAAGAGACCCAGTACTTC	CASSQSLGTPNGVQETQYF
.	.	TRBV24-1	TRBJ2-5	TGTGCCACCAGTGACCTCCTGTGGGGGGCGAATCAAAGGGTCGGCCAAGAGACCCAGTACTTC	CATSDLLWGANQRVGQETQYF
few	.	TRBV20-1	TRBJ1-1	TGCAGTGCTAGGTCTCCGGGAAGGGGACCTGAAGCTTTCTTT	CSARSPGRGPEAFF
.	.	TRBV4-2	TRBJ2-7	TGTGCCAGCAGCCAAGCCCCCGGGGGCTCCTACGAGCAGTACTTC	CASSQAPGGSYEQYF
many	TRBD1	TRBV6-5	TRBJ2-7	TGTGCCAGCAGACGATCAGGGACAGGAGCGTACGAGCAGTACTTC	CASRRSGTGAYEQYF
many	TRBD2	TRBV4-1	TRBJ2-7	TGCGCCAGCAGCCAAGTGGCTAGCGGGGGCTACGAGCAGTACTTC	CASSQVASGGYEQYF
many	.	TRBV28	TRBJ1-2	TGTGCCAGCAGGACGGACCTTAACTATGGCTACACCTTC	CASRTDLNYGYTF
.	TRBD1	TRBV11-2	TRBJ2-7	TGTGCCAGCAGCTTAGATCACGGCAGGGGGTCCGAGCAGTACTTC	CASSLDHGRGSEQYF
few	.	TRBV19	TRBJ1-2	TGTGCCAGTAGTACCCCAAGGATCGGGGACTATGGCTACACCTTC	CASSTPRIGDYGYTF
many	.	TRBV6-1	TRBJ2-7	TGTGCCAGCACCGAGCAGTCTGGATTTAACTACGAGCAGTACTTC	CASTEQSGFNYEQYF
few	.	TRBV5-6	TRBJ1-1	TGTGCCAGCAGCTTGGTTGGGTACGGGGGCACTGAAGCTTTCTTT	CASSLVGYGGTEAFF
few	.	TRBV4-1	TRBJ2-1	TGCGCCAGCAGCCAAGATCTTTACGTGAGCTCCTACAATGAGCAGTTCTTC	CASSQDLYVSSYNEQFF
many	.	TRBV7-9	TRBJ1-2	TGTGCCAGCAGCTCGAGCATTGCAGGCTACACCTTC	CASSSSIAGYTF
many	.	TRBV7-2	TRBJ1-5	TGTGCCAGCAGCTTAGTCCCCCAGGGAGGGCATCAGCCCCAGCATTTT	CASSLVPQGGHQPQHF
few	.	TRBV6-1	TRBJ2-1	TGTGCCAGCAGTGAATTAGGGTATGAGCAGTTCTTC	CASSELGYEQFF
many	.	TRBV7-2	TRBJ1-5	TGTGCCAGCAGCTCGATACAGGGCTCAGGGAATCAGCCCCAGCATTTT	CASSSIQGSGNQPQHF
few	TRBD2	TRBV6-8	TRBJ2-2	TGTGCCAGCTGGTCGGGAGGGGATGGGGGGGAGCTGTTTTTT	CASWSGGDGGELFF
many	.	TRBV20-1	TRBJ2-1	TGCAGTGCAGGGCCAACACCATCAAATGAGCAGTTCTTC	CSAGPTPSNEQFF
many	.	TRBV12-5	TRBJ1-6	TGTGCTAGTGGTTTTCGTGCCCCCCAAGCGGATTCACCCCTCCACTTT	CASGFRAPQADSPLHF
many	.	TRBV6-2/TRBV6-3	TRBJ1-6	TGTGCCAGCAGTCTTGGCAGCCTCAGGGATTCACCCCTCCACTTT	CASSLGSLRDSPLHF
.	TRBD2	TRBV6-1	TRBJ2-6	TGTGCCAGCAAAGCGGGGAGCTCTGGGGCCAACGTCCTGACTTTC	CASKAGSSGANVLTF
.	TRBD1	TRBV28	TRBJ1-5	TGTGCCAGCAGGTTGATGGGACAGGGGAATCAGCCCCAGCATTTT	CASRLMGQGNQPQHF
many	.	TRBV28	TRBJ1-5	TGTGCCAGCACTTCAGGGAGGTCTAGTGGCAATCAGCCCCAGCATTTT	CASTSGRSSGNQPQHF
many	TRBD1	TRBV7-2	TRBJ2-7	TGTGCCAGCAGCTTAGCGACAGGGAGCCCCTCCTACGAGCAGTACTTC	CASSLATGSPSYEQYF
many	.	TRBV6-2/TRBV6-3	TRBJ2-1	TGTGCCAGCAGGATCATCCGAGGGGGAATTGACAATGAGCAGTTCTTC	CASRIIRGGIDNEQFF
.	TRBD2	TRBV5-8	TRBJ2-1	TGTGCCACCTTAGCGGGGAGCTCCTACAATGAGCAGTTCTTC	CATLAGSSYNEQFF
.	TRBD1	TRBV2	TRBJ1-2	TGTGCCAGCAGCCTTCTAGGACAGGGGGACTATGGCTACACCTTC	CASSLLGQGDYGYTF
.	.	TRBV6-2/TRBV6-3	TRBJ1-1	TGTGCCAGCAAAATCGGAGGGGGAAACACTGAAGCTTTCTTT	CASKIGGGNTEAFF
once	TRBD1	TRBV15	TRBJ1-2	TGTGCCACCAGCAGGGGAGGGACAGCCTCTAACTATGGCGACACCTTC	CATSRGGTASNYGDTF
few	.	TRBV12-3/TRBV12-4	TRBJ2-7	TGTGCCAGCAGTCACCGACAGTTCTCCTACGAGCAGTACTTC	CASSHRQFSYEQYF
.	TRBD1	TRBV11-1	TRBJ2-2	TGTGCCAGCAGCTTAATAGGACAGGGGGGTTCCGGGGAGCTGTTTTTT	CASSLIGQGGSGELFF
many	TRBD1	TRBV28	TRBJ1-1	TGTGCCAGCAGTTTACCCGGACAGGGGAACACTGAAGCTTTCTTT	CASSLPGQGNTEAFF
many	.	TRBV7-2	TRBJ2-5	TGTGCCAGCAGCTTGGCCGGGACGAGAAACCAAGAGACCCAGTACTTC	CASSLAGTRNQETQYF
.	TRBD1	TRBV12-3/TRBV12-4	TRBJ1-3	TGTGCCAGCAGTTCAAGCAGGGGGGCCCGAAACACCATATATTTT	CASSSSRGARNTIYF
.	TRBD1	TRBV7-9	TRBJ1-2	TGTGCCAGCAGCGGACAGGGAAATTTCTATGGCTACACCTTC	CASSGQGNFYGYTF
many	TRBD2	TRBV7-2	TRBJ2-7	TGTGCCAGCAGCTGGCCCGGGGGGTCAGCCTCCTACGAGCAGTACTTC	CASSWPGGSASYEQYF
once	.	TRBV12-3/TRBV12-4	TRBJ2-4	TGTGCCAGCAGGGGGACTTTTAAAAACATTCAGTACTTC	CASRGTFKNIQYF
few	.	TRBV12-3/TRBV12-4	TRBJ2-4	TGTGCCAGCAGTTTAGAGCAGGGTAAAGCCAAAAACATTCAGTACTTC	CASSLEQGKAKNIQYF
.	.	TRBV20-1	TRBJ2-7	TGCAGTGCTAGTGCCCTCGGACATTTAGACTACGAGCAGTACTTC	CSASALGHLDYEQYF
few	.	TRBV6-1	TRBJ2-7	TGTGCCAGCAGTAGGGCGGGACAGAACTACGAGCAGTACTTC	CASSRAGQNYEQYF
once	.	TRBV20-1	TRBJ1-1	TGCAGTGCTAGCACCCACGCCGGTAGGGGGGGCACTGAAGCTTTCTTT	CSASTHAGRGGTEAFF
few	.	TRBV20-1	TRBJ2-3	TGCAGTGCTAGCTTTTCGGGTTTCGGCACAGATACGCAGTATTTT	CSASFSGFGTDTQYF
many	.	TRBV7-2	TRBJ2-7	TGTGCCAGCAGCTTAGGAAGTGGGGGCTACGAGCAGTACTTC	CASSLGSGGYEQYF
few	.	TRBV20-1	TRBJ2-7	TGCAGTGCTACTCAGGGGCCCTACGAGCAGTACTTC	CSATQGPYEQYF
.	.	TRBV5-1	TRBJ1-5	TGCGCCAGCAGCCAGGCCCCCGATCAGCCCCAGCATTTT	CASSQAPDQPQHF